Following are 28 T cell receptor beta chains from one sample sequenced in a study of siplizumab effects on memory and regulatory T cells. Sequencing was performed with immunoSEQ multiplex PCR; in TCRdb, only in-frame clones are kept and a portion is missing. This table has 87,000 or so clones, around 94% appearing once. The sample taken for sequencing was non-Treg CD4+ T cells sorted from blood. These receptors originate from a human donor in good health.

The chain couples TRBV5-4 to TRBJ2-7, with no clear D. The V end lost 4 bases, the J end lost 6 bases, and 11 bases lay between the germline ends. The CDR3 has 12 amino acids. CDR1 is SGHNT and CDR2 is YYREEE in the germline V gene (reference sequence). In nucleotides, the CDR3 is TGTGCCAGCAGCCATATTACCGGCGAGCAGTACTTC. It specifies CASSHITGEQYF.

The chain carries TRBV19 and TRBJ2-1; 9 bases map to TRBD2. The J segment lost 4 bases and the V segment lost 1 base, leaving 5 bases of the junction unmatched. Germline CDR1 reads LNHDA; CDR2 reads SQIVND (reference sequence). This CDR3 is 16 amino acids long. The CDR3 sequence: CASSIVASGMYNEQFF. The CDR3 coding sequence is TGTGCCAGTAGTATAGTGGCTAGCGGGATGTACAATGAGCAGTTCTTC.

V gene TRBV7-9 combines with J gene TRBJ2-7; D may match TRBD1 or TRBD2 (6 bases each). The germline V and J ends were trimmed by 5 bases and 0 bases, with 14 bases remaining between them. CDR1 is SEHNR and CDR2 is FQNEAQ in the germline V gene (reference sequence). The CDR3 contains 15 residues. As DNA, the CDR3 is TGTGCCAGCAGCCGGAGGGACACGAGCTCCTACGAGCAGTACTTC. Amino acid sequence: CASSRRDTSSYEQYF.

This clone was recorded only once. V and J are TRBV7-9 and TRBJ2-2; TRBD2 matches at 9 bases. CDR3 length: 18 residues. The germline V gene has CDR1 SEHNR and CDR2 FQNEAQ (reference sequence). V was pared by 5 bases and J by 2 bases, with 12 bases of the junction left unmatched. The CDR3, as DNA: TGTGCCAGCAGCCAAGGCCCGGCTAGCGGGGATAACACCGGGGAGCTGTTTTTT. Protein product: CASSQGPASGDNTGELFF.

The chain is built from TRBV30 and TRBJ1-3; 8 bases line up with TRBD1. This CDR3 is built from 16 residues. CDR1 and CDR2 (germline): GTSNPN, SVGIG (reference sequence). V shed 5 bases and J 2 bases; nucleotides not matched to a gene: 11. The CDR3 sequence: CAWRTYSGGTGNTIYF. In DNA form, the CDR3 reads TGTGCCTGGCGCACGTATTCAGGGGGCACTGGAAACACCATATATTTT.

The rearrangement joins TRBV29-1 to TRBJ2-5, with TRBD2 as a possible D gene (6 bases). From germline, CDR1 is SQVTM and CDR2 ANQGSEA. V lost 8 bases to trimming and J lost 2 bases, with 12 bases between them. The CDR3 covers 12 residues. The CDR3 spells CSTRGGQETQYF. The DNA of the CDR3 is TGCAGCACCCGCGGAGGGCAAGAGACCCAGTACTTC.

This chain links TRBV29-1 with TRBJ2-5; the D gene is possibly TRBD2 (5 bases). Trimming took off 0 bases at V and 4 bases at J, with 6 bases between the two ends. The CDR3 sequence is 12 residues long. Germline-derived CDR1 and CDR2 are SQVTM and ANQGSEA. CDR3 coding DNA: TGCAGCGTTGAAGATCGGGGAGAGACCCAGTACTTC. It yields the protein CSVEDRGETQYF.

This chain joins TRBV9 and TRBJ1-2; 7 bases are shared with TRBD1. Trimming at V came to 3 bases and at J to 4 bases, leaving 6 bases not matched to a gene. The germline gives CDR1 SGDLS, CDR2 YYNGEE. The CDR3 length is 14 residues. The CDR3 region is CASSADRAGYGYTF. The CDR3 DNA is TGTGCCAGCAGCGCCGACAGGGCCGGCTATGGCTACACCTTC.

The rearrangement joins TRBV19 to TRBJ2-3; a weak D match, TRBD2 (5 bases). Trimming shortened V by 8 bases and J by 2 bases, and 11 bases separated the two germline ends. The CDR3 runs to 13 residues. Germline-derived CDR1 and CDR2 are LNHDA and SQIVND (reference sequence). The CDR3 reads CASAPGYTDTQYF. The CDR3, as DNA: TGTGCCAGTGCTCCGGGATACACAGATACGCAGTATTTT.

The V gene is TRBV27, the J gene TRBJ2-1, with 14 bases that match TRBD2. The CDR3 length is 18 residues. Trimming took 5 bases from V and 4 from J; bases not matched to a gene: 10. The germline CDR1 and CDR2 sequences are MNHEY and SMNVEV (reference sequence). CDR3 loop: CASSRRTSGRRFYNEQFF. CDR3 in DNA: TGTGCCAGCAGTCGGCGGACTAGCGGGAGGAGGTTTTACAATGAGCAGTTCTTC.

CDR3 region: CASSTQGNTIYF. The CDR3 nucleotides are TGTGCCAGCAGCACTCAGGGAAACACCATATATTTT. This chain joins TRBV7-6 and TRBJ1-3, with unresolved D. Per germline, CDR1 SGHVS and CDR2 FNYEAQ. V lost 5 bases to trimming and J lost 4 bases, with 6 bases between them. CDR3 size: 12 residues.

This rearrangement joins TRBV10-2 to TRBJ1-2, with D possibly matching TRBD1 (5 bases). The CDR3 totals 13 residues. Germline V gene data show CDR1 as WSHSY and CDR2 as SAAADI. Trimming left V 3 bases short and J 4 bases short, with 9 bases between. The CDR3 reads CASSESGTYGYTF. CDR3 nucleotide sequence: TGCGCCAGCAGTGAATCGGGGACCTATGGCTACACCTTC.

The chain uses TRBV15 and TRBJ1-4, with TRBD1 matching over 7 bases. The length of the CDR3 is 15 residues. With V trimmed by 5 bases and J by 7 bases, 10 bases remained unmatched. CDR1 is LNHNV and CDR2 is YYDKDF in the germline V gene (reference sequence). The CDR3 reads CATSPRQGAGEKLFF. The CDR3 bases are TGTGCCACCAGCCCCCGACAGGGTGCCGGTGAAAAACTGTTTTTT.

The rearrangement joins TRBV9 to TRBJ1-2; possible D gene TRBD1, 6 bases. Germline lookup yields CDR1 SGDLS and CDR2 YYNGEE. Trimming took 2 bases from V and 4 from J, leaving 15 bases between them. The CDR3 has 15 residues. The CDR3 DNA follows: TGTGCCAGCAGCGTCGGGGGCGTGGGTGGCTATGGCTACACCTTC. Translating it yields CASSVGGVGGYGYTF.

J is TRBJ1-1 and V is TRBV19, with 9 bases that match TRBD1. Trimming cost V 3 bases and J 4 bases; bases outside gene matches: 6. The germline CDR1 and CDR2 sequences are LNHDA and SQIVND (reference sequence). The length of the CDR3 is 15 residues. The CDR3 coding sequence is TGTGCCAGTAGTATCCGGACAGGGGAAGGCACTGAAGCTTTCTTT. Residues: CASSIRTGEGTEAFF.

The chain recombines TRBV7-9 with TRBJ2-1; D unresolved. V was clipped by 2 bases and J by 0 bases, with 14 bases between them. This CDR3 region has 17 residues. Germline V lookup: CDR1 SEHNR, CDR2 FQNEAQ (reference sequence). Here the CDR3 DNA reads TGTGCCAGCAGCTTATTCTTGTCAGGTTACTCCTACAATGAGCAGTTCTTC. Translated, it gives CASSLFLSGYSYNEQFF.

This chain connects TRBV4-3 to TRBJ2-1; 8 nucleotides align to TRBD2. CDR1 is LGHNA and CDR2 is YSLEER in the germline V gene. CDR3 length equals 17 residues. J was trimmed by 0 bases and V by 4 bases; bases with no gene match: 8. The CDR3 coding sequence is TGCGCCAGCAGCCCGGTAGCGGGGTTTAGCTCCTACAATGAGCAGTTCTTC. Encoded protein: CASSPVAGFSSYNEQFF.

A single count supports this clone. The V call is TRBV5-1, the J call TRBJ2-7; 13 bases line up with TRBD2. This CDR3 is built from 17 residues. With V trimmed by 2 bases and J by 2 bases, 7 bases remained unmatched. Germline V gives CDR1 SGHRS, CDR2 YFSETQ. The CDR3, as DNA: TGCGCCAGCAGCTTAGATGGGACTAGCGGGGCCCCCTACGAGCAGTACTTC. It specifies CASSLDGTSGAPYEQYF. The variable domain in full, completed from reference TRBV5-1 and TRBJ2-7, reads KAGVTQTPRYLIKTRGQQVTLSCSPISGHRSVSWYQQTPGQGLQFLFEYFSETQRNKGNFPGRFSGRQFSNSRSEMNVSTLELGDSALYLCASSLDGTSGAPYEQYFGPGTRLTVT.

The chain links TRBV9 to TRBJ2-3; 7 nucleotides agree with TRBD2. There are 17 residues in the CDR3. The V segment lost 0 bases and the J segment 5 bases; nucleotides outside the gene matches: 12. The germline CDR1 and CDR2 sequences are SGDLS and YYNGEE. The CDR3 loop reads CASSVDPPGLVRDTQYF. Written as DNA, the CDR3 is TGTGCCAGCAGCGTAGACCCCCCAGGACTAGTGAGAGATACGCAGTATTTT.

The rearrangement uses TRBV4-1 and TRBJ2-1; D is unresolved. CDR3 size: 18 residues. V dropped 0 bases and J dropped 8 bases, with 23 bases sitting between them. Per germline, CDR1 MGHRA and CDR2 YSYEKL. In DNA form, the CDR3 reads TGCGCCAGCAGCCAAGACGGAAGCCCGGCTCGGATCGGTGATGAGCAGTTCTTC. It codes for CASSQDGSPARIGDEQFF.

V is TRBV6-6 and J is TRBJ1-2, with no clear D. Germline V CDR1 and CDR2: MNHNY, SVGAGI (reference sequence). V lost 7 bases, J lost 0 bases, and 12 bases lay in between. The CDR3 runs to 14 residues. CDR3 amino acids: CASNTALANYGYTF. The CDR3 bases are TGTGCCAGCAACACCGCGTTAGCTAACTATGGCTACACCTTC.

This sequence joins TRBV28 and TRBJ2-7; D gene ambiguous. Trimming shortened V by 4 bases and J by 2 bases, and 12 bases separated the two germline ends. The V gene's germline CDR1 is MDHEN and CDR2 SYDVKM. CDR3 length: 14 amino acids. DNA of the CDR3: TGTGCCAGCAGTTCGGATTGGACCACCTACGAGCAGTACTTC. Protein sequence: CASSSDWTTYEQYF.

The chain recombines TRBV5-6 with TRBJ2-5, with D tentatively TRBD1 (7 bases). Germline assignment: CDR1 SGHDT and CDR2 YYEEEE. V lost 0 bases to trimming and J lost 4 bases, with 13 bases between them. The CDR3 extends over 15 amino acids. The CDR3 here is CASSLGQGGRETQYF. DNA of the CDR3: TGTGCCAGCAGCTTGGGCCAGGGGGGTCGAGAGACCCAGTACTTC.

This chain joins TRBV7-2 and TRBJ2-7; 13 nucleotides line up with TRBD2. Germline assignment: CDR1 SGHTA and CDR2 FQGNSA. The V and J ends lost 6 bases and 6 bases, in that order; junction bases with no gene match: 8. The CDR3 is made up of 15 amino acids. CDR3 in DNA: TGTGCCAGCAGTTTGACTAGCGGGAGGAGCGGCGAGCAGTACTTC. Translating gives CASSLTSGRSGEQYF.

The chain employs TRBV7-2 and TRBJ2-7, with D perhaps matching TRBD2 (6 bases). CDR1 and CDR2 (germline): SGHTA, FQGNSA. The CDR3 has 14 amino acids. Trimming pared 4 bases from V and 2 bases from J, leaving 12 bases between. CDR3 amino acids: CASSSWTTAYEQYF. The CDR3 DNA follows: TGTGCCAGCAGCTCCTGGACTACAGCCTACGAGCAGTACTTC.

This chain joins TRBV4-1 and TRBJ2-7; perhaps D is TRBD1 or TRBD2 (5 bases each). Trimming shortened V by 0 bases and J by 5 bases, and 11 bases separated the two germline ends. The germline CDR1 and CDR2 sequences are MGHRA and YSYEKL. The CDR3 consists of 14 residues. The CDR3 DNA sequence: TGCGCCAGCAGCCAAGACAGGGTCGGGGACGAGCAGTACTTC. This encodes CASSQDRVGDEQYF.

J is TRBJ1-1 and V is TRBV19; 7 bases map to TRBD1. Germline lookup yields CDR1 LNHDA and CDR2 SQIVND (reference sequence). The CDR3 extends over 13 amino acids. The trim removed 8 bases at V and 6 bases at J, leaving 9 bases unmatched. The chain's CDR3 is CASGYRGSPEAFF. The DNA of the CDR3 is TGTGCCAGTGGCTACAGGGGATCGCCTGAAGCTTTCTTT.

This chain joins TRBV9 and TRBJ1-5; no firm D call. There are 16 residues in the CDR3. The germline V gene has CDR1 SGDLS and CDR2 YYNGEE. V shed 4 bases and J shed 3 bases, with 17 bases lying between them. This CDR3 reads CASSPKKTPDNQPQHF. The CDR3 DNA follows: TGTGCCAGCAGCCCAAAAAAGACCCCGGACAATCAGCCCCAGCATTTT. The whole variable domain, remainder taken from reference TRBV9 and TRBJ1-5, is DSGVTQTPKHLITATGQRVTLRCSPRSGDLSVYWYQQSLDQGLQFLIQYYNGEERAKGNILERFSAQQFPDLHSELNLSSLELGDSALYFCASSPKKTPDNQPQHFGDGTRLSIL.